A single sample is the source of the 20 T cell receptor beta chains below, sequenced in a study of long-term antiretroviral therapy in people with HIV. Sequencing used immunoSEQ v3.0 at survey level. Sequencing used immunoSEQ multiplex PCR; TCRdb keeps in-frame clones, though not all of them. The repertoire holds about 39,000 clones, with 85% as singletons. The sample was unsorted PBMCs, taken 3.1 years after starting antiretroviral therapy. The receptors were gathered from a woman in her forties or fifties with HIV.

This chain joins TRBV7-9 and TRBJ1-1, with D unresolved. Deletions cut 2 bases from V and 8 bases from J, with 9 bases between. The germline CDR1 and CDR2 sequences are SEHNR and FQNEAQ (reference sequence). The CDR3 consists of 12 residues. The CDR3 loop is CASSLLRREAFF. The CDR3 nucleotides read TGTGCCAGCAGCTTACTCCGCAGGGAAGCTTTCTTT.

This chain connects TRBV7-3 to TRBJ2-6; 7 nucleotides line up with TRBD2. Germline V CDR1 and CDR2: SGHTA, FQGTGA. This CDR3 region has 16 residues. V lost 1 base and J lost 3; bases outside the gene matches: 3. The CDR3 spells CASSLSPGGGANVLTF. The CDR3 coding sequence is TGTGCCAGCAGCTTAAGTCCGGGGGGTGGGGCCAACGTCCTGACTTTC.

The gene calls are TRBV27 and TRBJ2-7; tentatively, D is TRBD1 (7 bases). V was pared by 2 bases and J by 3 bases, with 11 bases between. Germline values: CDR1 MNHEY, CDR2 SMNVEV (reference sequence). CDR3 length: 14 amino acids. The CDR3 coding sequence is TGTGCCAGCAGTTTAAGGCAGGGGGGCTACGAGCAGTACTTC. Its protein product is CASSLRQGGYEQYF.

This clone has just one count. CDR3 amino acids: CASSTTGSTDTQYF. CDR3 bases: TGTGCCAGCAGCACAACCGGGAGCACAGATACGCAGTATTTT. The rearrangement links TRBV7-2 to TRBJ2-3; D ambiguous. Looked up from germline, CDR1 is SGHTA and CDR2 is FQGNSA. The CDR3 length is 14 residues. The V end was cut by 5 bases, the J end by 0 bases, with 9 bases between.

DNA of the CDR3: TGTGCCAGCAGTAGCGGACAGGCGGGCTATGGCTACACCTTC. This sequence encodes CASSSGQAGYGYTF. J is TRBJ1-2 and V is TRBV6-5; TRBD1 matches 7 bases. Trimming at V came to 5 bases and at J to 4 bases, leaving 7 bases not matched to a gene. Germline V CDR1 and CDR2: MNHEY, SVGAGI. The CDR3 covers 14 residues.

This clone was observed once. V usage is TRBV6-1 and J usage is TRBJ2-7, with D uncertain. The CDR3 is made up of 15 amino acids. Trimming left V 0 bases short and J 4 bases short, with 13 bases between. Germline V gives CDR1 MNHNS, CDR2 SASEGT. CDR3 residues: CASSEASHGSYEQYF. The CDR3, as DNA: TGTGCCAGCAGTGAAGCTAGTCATGGGTCGTACGAGCAGTACTTC.

In its sample, this clone was seen a few times. This CDR3 is also generated by other DNA sequences in the sample. The genes are TRBV6-6 and TRBJ2-1, with no clear D. Germline V CDR1 and CDR2: MNHNY, SVGAGI (reference sequence). The V and J ends lost 5 bases and 2 bases respectively, with 4 bases between them. This CDR3 has 12 amino acids. The CDR3 DNA reads as TGTGCCAGCAGTCGACCCTACAATGAGCAGTTCTTC. Protein: CASSRPYNEQFF.

The rearrangement links TRBV6-1 to TRBJ2-1; no clear D. V lost 3 bases and J 4 bases, leaving 7 bases between the germline ends. This CDR3 is 13 amino acids long. Germline lookup yields CDR1 MNHNS and CDR2 SASEGT. CDR3 sequence (DNA): TGTGCCAGCAGTGAGTTTCGGTACAATGAGCAGTTCTTC. Translated, it gives CASSEFRYNEQFF.

This clone was observed a single time. V and J are TRBV30 and TRBJ2-5; D might be TRBD1 (6 bases). CDR3 length: 15 residues. CDR1 is GTSNPN, CDR2 SVGIG, per germline (reference sequence). Trimming cost V 2 bases and J 4 bases, with 17 bases left between them. CDR3 in DNA: TGTGCCTGGAGTCAGGACAGCGTCGGCCCAGAGACCCAGTACTTC. Amino acids: CAWSQDSVGPETQYF.

The rearrangement uses TRBV19 and TRBJ2-3; the D is unclear. V lost 4 bases and J 0 bases, leaving 8 bases between the germline ends. Looked up from germline, CDR1 is LNHDA and CDR2 is SQIVND (reference sequence). The CDR3 is 14 amino acids. The CDR3 DNA reads as TGTGCCAGTAGTAAGATGGGCAGCACAGATACGCAGTATTTT. Translated, it gives CASSKMGSTDTQYF.

The chain couples TRBV18 to TRBJ2-5; 9 nucleotides align to TRBD1. Germline V gene data show CDR1 as KGHSH and CDR2 as LQKENI. The CDR3 consists of 15 residues. Trimming at V came to 0 bases and at J to 5 bases, leaving 4 bases not matched to a gene. The CDR3 nucleotides are TGTGCCAGCTCACCACCGGACAGGGGAGGGGAGACCCAGTACTTC. This sequence encodes CASSPPDRGGETQYF.

The CDR3, as DNA: TGTGCCAGCAGTGACTGGGGACAGGGGCCAATTCAACCCCAGCATTTT. This sequence encodes CASSDWGQGPIQPQHF. The rearrangement joins TRBV6-4 to TRBJ1-5, with 10 bases aligning to TRBD1. In germline, CDR1 is MRHNA, CDR2 SNTAGT. The CDR3 sequence is 16 residues long. Losses at the gene ends were 1 base for V and 10 bases for J; bases not matched to a gene: 10.

This chain links TRBV9 with TRBJ1-2; unclear D gene. Trimming took 4 bases from V and 0 from J, leaving 7 bases between them. The CDR3 runs 13 residues. Germline values: CDR1 SGDLS, CDR2 YYNGEE. The CDR3 coding sequence is TGTGCCAGCAGCCTAGGTGCTAACTATGGCTACACCTTC. Translating gives CASSLGANYGYTF. The variable domain in full, completed from reference TRBV9 and TRBJ1-2, reads DSGVTQTPKHLITATGQRVTLRCSPRSGDLSVYWYQQSLDQGLQFLIQYYNGEERAKGNILERFSAQQFPDLHSELNLSSLELGDSALYFCASSLGANYGYTFGSGTRLTVV.

The chain joins TRBV2 to TRBJ1-1; the D gene is possibly TRBD1 (6 bases). With 6 bases removed from V and 1 base from J, the gap between germline ends came to 12 bases. The CDR3 totals 14 residues. The V gene's germline CDR1 is SNHLY and CDR2 FYNNEI. The CDR3 sequence is CASRGLRGNTEAFF. CDR3 bases: TGTGCCAGCAGAGGGCTCAGGGGGAACACTGAAGCTTTCTTT.

The chain recombines TRBV6-6 with TRBJ1-1, with 8 bases that match TRBD1. CDR3 length: 13 amino acids. CDR1 is MNHNY, CDR2 SVGAGI, per germline (reference sequence). The V segment lost 8 bases and the J segment 0 bases; nucleotides outside the gene matches: 2. CDR3 in DNA: TGTGCCAGCGACAGGGGCATGAACACTGAAGCTTTCTTT. Translating it yields CASDRGMNTEAFF.

The V and J genes are TRBV19 and TRBJ2-7, with D uncertain. CDR1 is LNHDA and CDR2 is SQIVND in the germline V gene (reference sequence). This CDR3 region has 14 residues. Deletions cut 0 bases from V and 2 bases from J, with 8 bases between. The CDR3 spells CASSIEAGPYEQYF. CDR3 DNA sequence: TGTGCCAGTAGTATAGAAGCCGGCCCCTACGAGCAGTACTTC.

V and J are TRBV7-8 and TRBJ2-3; TRBD2 is a possible D gene (6 bases). The CDR3 totals 15 residues. Trimming pared 1 base from V and 4 bases from J, leaving 12 bases between. The germline V gene encodes CDR1 SGHVS and CDR2 FQNEAQ. DNA of the CDR3: TGTGCCAGCAGCTTAGGTCGCGGAGGGGCAGATACGCAGTATTTT. It codes for CASSLGRGGADTQYF. The variable domain in full, with the rest retrieved from reference TRBV7-8 and TRBJ2-3, is GAGVSQSPRYKVAKRGQDVALRCDPISGHVSLFWYQQALGQGPEFLTYFQNEAQLDKSGLPSDRFFAERPEGSVSTLKIQRTQQEDSAVYLCASSLGRGGADTQYFGPGTRLTVL.

By share, this clone counts as medium-sized. The chain couples TRBV13 to TRBJ2-7; 9 nucleotides agree with TRBD2. Germline trimming cut 8 bases from V and 2 bases from J; bases unmatched to any gene: 7. Germline V gives CDR1 PRHDT, CDR2 FYEKMQ (reference sequence). The CDR3 has 14 amino acids. Written as DNA, the CDR3 is TGTGCCAGCGCTTACGGCGGGGGGGCCTACGAGCAGTACTTC. It yields the protein CASAYGGGAYEQYF.

The genes are TRBV7-3 and TRBJ1-2, with D maybe TRBD1 (5 bases). The CDR3 has 16 amino acids. Trimming stripped 5 bases from V and 7 bases from J, with 23 bases between. The germline V gene encodes CDR1 SGHTA and CDR2 FQGTGA. The CDR3 spells CASSITDGVGGSGYTF. The CDR3, as DNA: TGTGCCAGCAGCATTACGGACGGCGTGGGGGGTAGTGGCTACACCTTC. The complete variable domain, with remaining parts taken from reference TRBV7-3 and TRBJ1-2, reads GAGVSQTPSNKVTEKGKYVELRCDPISGHTALYWYRQSLGQGPEFLIYFQGTGAADDSGLPNDRFFAVRPEGSVSTLKIQRTERGDSAVYLCASSITDGVGGSGYTFGSGTRLTVV.

In nucleotides, the CDR3 is TGTGCCAGCAGCGCCGCGACAGGGGGCCATGGCTACACCTTC. Translation: CASSAATGGHGYTF. The V gene is TRBV27, the J gene TRBJ1-2; the match to TRBD1 covers 10 bases. Looked up from germline, CDR1 is MNHEY and CDR2 is SMNVEV (reference sequence). This CDR3 has 14 residues. J gave up 6 bases and V 6 bases, and 7 bases lay outside the gene matches.